These T cell receptor beta chains were read from a single sample in a study of T-cell memory formation after mild COVID-19. TCRdb reprocessed the 5' RACE reads with MiXCR, giving one entry per CDR3 protein. The sample contains almost 250,000 distinct CDR3 sequences, 15% of which appear only once. Sequencing input: PBMCs or a T cell subset sorted from them (not recorded which). These receptors were obtained from an adult woman who had mild COVID-19 (a few samples of this study predate the infection). Cell type and time point are not known. The CDR3 runs from the conserved cysteine through the conserved F or W. The D gene is left open where the match is weak. The listing skips clone size in some rows; elsewhere it reads once, few, many or a size class.

j_call v_call d_call clone_size cdr3_aa cdr3_nt
TRBJ2-1 TRBV5-1 - - CASTLGPGTSYNEQFF TGCGCCAGCACCCTTGGTCCAGGAACCTCCTACAATGAGCAGTTCTTC
TRBJ1-1 TRBV7-9 - - CASSRQRGTEAFF TGTGCCAGCAGCCGACAGCGGGGCACTGAAGCTTTCTTT
TRBJ2-5 TRBV24-1 - - CATSDTNRETQYF TGTGCCACCAGTGATACCAACAGGGAAACCCAGTACTTC
TRBJ2-7 TRBV5-1 TRBD1 - CASSGQGAAYEQYF TGCGCCAGCAGCGGACAGGGGGCAGCCTACGAGCAGTACTTC
TRBJ2-1 TRBV2 - few CASRAEGHEQFF TGTGCCAGCAGGGCGGAGGGCCATGAGCAGTTCTTC
TRBJ2-7 TRBV7-9 TRBD1 - CASSLRDRGLYPNPDAYEQYF TGTGCCAGCAGCTTAAGGGACAGGGGTCTTTACCCCAACCCCGATGCCTACGAGCAGTACTTC
TRBJ2-5 TRBV5-1 - - CASSLWGHETQYF TGCGCCAGCAGCTTATGGGGGCACGAGACCCAGTACTTC
TRBJ2-3 TRBV20-1 TRBD2 few CSAWGSGRGSTHVGTQYF TGCAGTGCCTGGGGTAGCGGGAGGGGTTCAACACACGTGGGTACGCAGTATTTT
TRBJ1-5 TRBV15 - few CATTREQVGGQPQHF TGTGCCACCACCCGAGAGCAGGTAGGAGGTCAGCCCCAGCATTTT
TRBJ2-2 TRBV29-1 - few CSVLQTNTGELFF TGCAGCGTTCTACAAACGAACACCGGGGAGCTGTTTTTT
TRBJ2-2 TRBV5-1 - medium-sized CASSFGQPGELFF TGCGCCAGCAGCTTTGGACAACCCGGGGAGCTGTTTTTT
TRBJ2-1 TRBV7-2 - - CASSFSDGWEQFF TGTGCCAGCAGCTTTAGCGACGGGTGGGAGCAGTTCTTC
TRBJ1-1 TRBV5-1 - - CASRADPDPGSRAFF TGCGCCAGCAGAGCGGACCCGGACCCGGGCTCGCGCGCTTTCTTT
TRBJ2-3 TRBV10-3 - - CAISETDTQYF TGTGCCATCAGTGAGACAGATACGCAGTATTTT
TRBJ2-1 TRBV12-3/TRBV12-4 TRBD2 few CASSPPGLGYNEQFF TGTGCCAGCAGTCCTCCGGGACTAGGTTACAATGAGCAGTTCTTC
TRBJ2-1 TRBV7-2 - - CASSSRRFGATYGNEQFF TGTGCCAGCAGCTCCCGCCGTTTCGGGGCCACCTACGGCAATGAGCAGTTCTTC
TRBJ2-7 TRBV30 TRBD2 - CAWSGSSGSRSGYEQYF TGTGCCTGGAGTGGGAGTAGCGGGAGTCGGTCGGGCTACGAGCAGTACTTC
TRBJ2-1 TRBV3-1 TRBD2 - CASSHSGGPGKFF TGTGCCAGCAGCCACAGCGGGGGGCCGGGGAAGTTCTTC
TRBJ2-5 TRBV5-6 - few CASSLERTETQYF TGTGCCAGCAGCTTGGAACGGACAGAGACCCAGTACTTC
TRBJ2-4 TRBV6-2/TRBV6-3 - many CASSPDVRKRYF TGTGCCAGCAGCCCCGACGTACGCAAACGATACTTC
TRBJ2-5 TRBV15 - few CATSRDGGYQETQYF TGTGCCACCAGCAGAGATGGGGGGTACCAAGAGACCCAGTACTTC
TRBJ1-4 TRBV29-1 - few CSVLAVENEKLFF TGCAGCGTCCTTGCAGTCGAGAATGAAAAACTGTTTTTT
TRBJ2-5 TRBV10-3 - few CAISESGHQETQYF TGTGCCATCAGTGAGTCGGGACACCAAGAGACCCAGTACTTC
TRBJ1-2 TRBV7-2 - - CASSSLRGGIYGYTF TGTGCCAGCAGCTCCCTGCGGGGGGGAATATATGGCTACACCTTC
TRBJ1-3 TRBV12-3/TRBV12-4 - few CASSQAKGGNTIYF TGTGCCAGCTCACAGGCAAAGGGTGGAAACACCATATATTTT
TRBJ1-2 TRBV2 TRBD1 many CASSVPPGQGNFNYGYTF TGTGCCAGCAGTGTACCGCCGGGACAGGGCAACTTTAACTATGGCTACACCTTC
TRBJ2-1 TRBV7-2 TRBD2 - CASSPEGLANNEQFF TGTGCCAGCAGCCCAGAGGGACTAGCCAACAATGAGCAGTTCTTC
TRBJ2-3 TRBV5-6 TRBD2 - CASSRLAGGPRDTQYF TGTGCCAGCAGCAGACTAGCGGGGGGGCCACGGGATACGCAGTATTTT
TRBJ2-1 TRBV12-3/TRBV12-4 TRBD2 few CASSLGAGTINEQFF TGTGCCAGCAGTTTAGGAGCGGGGACGATCAATGAGCAGTTCTTC
TRBJ2-5 TRBV4-1 - many CASSLLPGPQETQYF TGCGCCAGCAGCCTTCTTCCAGGTCCCCAAGAGACCCAGTACTTC
TRBJ2-7 TRBV20-1 - - CSAARRAPSSYEQYF TGCAGTGCTGCCCGTAGGGCACCTTCCTCCTACGAGCAGTACTTC